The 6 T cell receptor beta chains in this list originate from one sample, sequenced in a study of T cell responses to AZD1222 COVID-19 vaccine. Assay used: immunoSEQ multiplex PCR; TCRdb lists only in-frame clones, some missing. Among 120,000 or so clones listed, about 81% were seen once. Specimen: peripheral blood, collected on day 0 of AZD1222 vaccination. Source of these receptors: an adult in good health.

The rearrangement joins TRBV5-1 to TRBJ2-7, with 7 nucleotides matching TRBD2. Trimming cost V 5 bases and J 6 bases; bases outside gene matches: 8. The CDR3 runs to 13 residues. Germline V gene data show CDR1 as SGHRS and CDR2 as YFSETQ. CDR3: CASRWGGRGEQYF. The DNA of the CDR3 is TGCGCCAGCAGGTGGGGGGGAAGGGGCGAGCAGTACTTC.

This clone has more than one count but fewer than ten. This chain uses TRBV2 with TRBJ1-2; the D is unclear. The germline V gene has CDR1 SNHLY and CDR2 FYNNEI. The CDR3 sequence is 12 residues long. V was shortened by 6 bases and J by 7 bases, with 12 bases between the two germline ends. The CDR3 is CASRRWTGGYTF. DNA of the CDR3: TGTGCCAGCAGGAGGTGGACCGGTGGCTACACCTTC.

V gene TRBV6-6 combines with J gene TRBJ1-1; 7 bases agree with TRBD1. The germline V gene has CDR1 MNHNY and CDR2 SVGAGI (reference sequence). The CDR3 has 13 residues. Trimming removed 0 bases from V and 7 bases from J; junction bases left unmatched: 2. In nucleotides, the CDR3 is TGTGCCAGCAGTTACTCCCAGGGGGGTGAAGCTTTCTTT. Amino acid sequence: CASSYSQGGEAFF.

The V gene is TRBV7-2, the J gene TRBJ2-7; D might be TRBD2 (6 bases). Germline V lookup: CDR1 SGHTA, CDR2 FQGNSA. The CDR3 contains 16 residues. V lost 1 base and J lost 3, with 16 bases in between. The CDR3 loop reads CASSLDSGGVLYEQYF. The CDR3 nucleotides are TGTGCCAGCAGCTTAGATAGCGGAGGGGTGCTCTACGAGCAGTACTTC.

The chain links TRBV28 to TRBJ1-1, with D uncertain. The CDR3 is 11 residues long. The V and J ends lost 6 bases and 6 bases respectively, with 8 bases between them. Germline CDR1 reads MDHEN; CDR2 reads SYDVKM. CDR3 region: CASRTFSEAFF. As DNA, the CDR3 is TGTGCCAGCAGGACATTCTCTGAAGCTTTCTTT.

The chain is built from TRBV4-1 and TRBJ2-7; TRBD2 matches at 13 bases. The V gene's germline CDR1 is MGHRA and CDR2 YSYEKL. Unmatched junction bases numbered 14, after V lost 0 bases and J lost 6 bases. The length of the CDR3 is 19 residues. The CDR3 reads CASSQDRTSGGLLVGEQYF. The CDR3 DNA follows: TGCGCCAGCAGCCAAGATCGGACTAGCGGGGGACTTCTGGTGGGCGAGCAGTACTTC.